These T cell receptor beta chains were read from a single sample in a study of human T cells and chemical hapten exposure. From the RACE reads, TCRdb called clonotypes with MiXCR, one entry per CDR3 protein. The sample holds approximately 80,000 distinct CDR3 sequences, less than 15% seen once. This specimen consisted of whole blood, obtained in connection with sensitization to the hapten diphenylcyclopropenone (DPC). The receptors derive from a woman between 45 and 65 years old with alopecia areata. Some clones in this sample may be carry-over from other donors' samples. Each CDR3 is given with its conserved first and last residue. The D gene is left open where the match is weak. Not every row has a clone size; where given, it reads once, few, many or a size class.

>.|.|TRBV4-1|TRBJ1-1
TGCGCCAGCAGCCACGTCGGGACACCCGCTTTCTTT
CASSHVGTPAFF
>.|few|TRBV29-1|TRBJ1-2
TGCAGCGTTGGCGGGGCGGGACGATCCTATGGCTACACCTTC
CSVGGAGRSYGYTF
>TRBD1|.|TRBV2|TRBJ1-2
TGTGCCAGCAGATCCAGGGGGCTGAGCTATGGCTACACCTTC
CASRSRGLSYGYTF
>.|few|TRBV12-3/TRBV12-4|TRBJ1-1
TGTGCCAGCAGTTTAAATCCCCAGGATGTTGAATACACTGAAGCTTTCTTT
CASSLNPQDVEYTEAFF
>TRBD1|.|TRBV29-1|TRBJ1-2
TGCAGCGTAAGGACAGGGTTAAATTATGGCTACACCTTC
CSVRTGLNYGYTF
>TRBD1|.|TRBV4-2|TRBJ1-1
TGTGCCAGCAGCCAAGCCGGCAGGGGGAACGTCGGAAACACTGAAGCTTTCTTT
CASSQAGRGNVGNTEAFF
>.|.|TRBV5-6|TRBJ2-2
TGTGCCAGCAGCTTGGCCCCCCAGGGGGGCACCGGGGAGCTGTTTTTT
CASSLAPQGGTGELFF
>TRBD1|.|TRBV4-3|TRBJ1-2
TGCGCCAGCAGCCAAGATGGCGCAGGGGGCTATGGCTACACCTTC
CASSQDGAGGYGYTF
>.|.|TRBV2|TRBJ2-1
TGTGCCAGCAGTGTACTCCGGGTACGGTCCTACAATGAGCAGTTCTTC
CASSVLRVRSYNEQFF
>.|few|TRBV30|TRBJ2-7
TGTGCCTGGAGTCACATTGGGGGTTACGAGCAGTACTTC
CAWSHIGGYEQYF
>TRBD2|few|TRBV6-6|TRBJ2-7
TGTGCCAGCAGATTCCGTAGCGGGAGGGCCGGCGAGCAGTACTTC
CASRFRSGRAGEQYF
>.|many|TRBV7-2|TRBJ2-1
TGTGCCAGCAGCTTCGGGGGGCGGGAATACAATGAGCAGTTCTTC
CASSFGGREYNEQFF
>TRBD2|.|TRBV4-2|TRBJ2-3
TGTGCCAGCAGCCTAGCGGGAGGGTTCACAGATACGCAGTATTTT
CASSLAGGFTDTQYF
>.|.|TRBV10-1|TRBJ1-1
TGCGCCAGCAGAGAGTCCGGGTACACTGAAGCTTTCTTT
CASRESGYTEAFF
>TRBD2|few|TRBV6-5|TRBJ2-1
TGTGCCAGCAGTTACTCGGTTGCGGGAGGGCCGTCTGAGCAGTTCTTC
CASSYSVAGGPSEQFF
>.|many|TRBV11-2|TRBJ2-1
TGTGCCAGCAGCTTAGTAAGGGGCGAAATCAATGAGCAGTTCTTC
CASSLVRGEINEQFF
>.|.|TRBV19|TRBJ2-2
TGTGCCAGTAGTATTTGGGTCACCGGGGAGCTGTTTTTT
CASSIWVTGELFF
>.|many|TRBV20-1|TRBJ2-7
TGCAGTGCTAGAGACAGCCAAAGGGGGATCGAGCAGTACTTC
CSARDSQRGIEQYF
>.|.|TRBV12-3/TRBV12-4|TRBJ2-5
TGTGCCAGCAGTGATTACGGGGGAGAGACCCAGTACTTC
CASSDYGGETQYF
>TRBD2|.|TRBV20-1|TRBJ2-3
TGCAGTGCCACCGGGACTAGCGGGAGGGCCACAGATACGCAGTATTTT
CSATGTSGRATDTQYF
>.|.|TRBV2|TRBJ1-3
TGTGCCAGCATGATGGGAACCGGAAACACCATATATTTT
CASMMGTGNTIYF
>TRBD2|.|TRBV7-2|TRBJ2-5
TGTGCCAGCAGCCCCGAAGCGGGAGCCCCTCAAGAGACCCAGTACTTC
CASSPEAGAPQETQYF
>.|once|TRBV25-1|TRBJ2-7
TGTGCCAGCAGTGAATCATGGGACTACGAGCAGTACTTC
CASSESWDYEQYF
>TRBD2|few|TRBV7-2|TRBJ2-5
TGTGCCAACTCGGACAGCGGGAGAATGGAGACCCAGTACTTC
CANSDSGRMETQYF
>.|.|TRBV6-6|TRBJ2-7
TGTGCCAGCAGTTACTCGAATCTTTATGGCGAGCAGTACTTC
CASSYSNLYGEQYF
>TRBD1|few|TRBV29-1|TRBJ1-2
TGCAGCGTCACACCAATGGGACAGACCTATGGCTACACCTTC
CSVTPMGQTYGYTF
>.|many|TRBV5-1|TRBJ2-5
TGCGCCAGCAGCGCGGGCCAAGAGACCCAGTACTTC
CASSAGQETQYF
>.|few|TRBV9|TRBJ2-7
TGTGCCAGCAGCGCCTCAGGGGTTTACGAGCAGTACTTC
CASSASGVYEQYF
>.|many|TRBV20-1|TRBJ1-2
TGCAGTGCTGATCCGGGACACACAGATGGCTACACCTTC
CSADPGHTDGYTF
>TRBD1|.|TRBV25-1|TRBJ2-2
TGTGCCAGCAGTGAATTCGACAGGGTAGGCACCGGGGAGCTGTTTTTT
CASSEFDRVGTGELFF
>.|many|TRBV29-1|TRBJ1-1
TGCGGGGGGAGGAACACTGAAGCTTTCTTT
CGGRNTEAFF
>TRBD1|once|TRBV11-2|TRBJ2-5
TGTGCCAGCAGCTCCAGACAGGGGGCTTGGGAGACCCAGTACTTC
CASSSRQGAWETQYF
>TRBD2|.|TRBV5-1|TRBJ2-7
TGCGCCAGCGGGCTAGCGGGAGGGCCCGGCGAGCAGTACTTC
CASGLAGGPGEQYF